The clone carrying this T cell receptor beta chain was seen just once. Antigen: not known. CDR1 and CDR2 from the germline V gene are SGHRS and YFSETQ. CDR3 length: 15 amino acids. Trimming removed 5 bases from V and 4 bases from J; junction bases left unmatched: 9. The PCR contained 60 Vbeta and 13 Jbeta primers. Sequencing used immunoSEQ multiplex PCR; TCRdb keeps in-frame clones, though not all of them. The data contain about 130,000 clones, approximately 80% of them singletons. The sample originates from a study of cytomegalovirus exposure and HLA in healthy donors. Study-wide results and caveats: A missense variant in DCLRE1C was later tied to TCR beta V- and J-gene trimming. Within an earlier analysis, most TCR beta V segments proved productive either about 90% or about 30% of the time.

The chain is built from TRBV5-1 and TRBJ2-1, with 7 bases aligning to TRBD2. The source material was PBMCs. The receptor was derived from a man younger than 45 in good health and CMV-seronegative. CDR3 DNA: TGCGCCAGCAGATCTGCGGGGGACTCATACAATGAGCAGTTCTTC. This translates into CASRSAGDSYNEQFF.